The 16 T cell receptor beta chains below all came from one sample that was sequenced in a study of T cell repertoires in cytomegalovirus infection. Their antigens are not known. TCRdb fed the reads into MiXCR, producing one record per CDR3 protein. The repertoire has 450,000 to 650,000 distinct CDR3 sequences, around two fifths of them found once; the top ten carry 48%. Sample: cultured PBMCs, taken from culture after CMV antigen stimulation. These receptor sequences come from a human donor in good health (CMV status not recorded). Some clones in this sample may be carry-over from other donors' samples.

This clonotype occurred a few times. V is TRBV20-1 and J is TRBJ2-7, with 9 bases that match TRBD1. In germline, CDR1 is DFQATT, CDR2 SNEGSKA (reference sequence). With V trimmed by 3 bases and J by 6 bases, 9 bases remained unmatched. The CDR3 extends over 14 amino acids. The CDR3 protein is CSASGGQGSPEQYF. The CDR3 DNA reads as TGCAGTGCTAGTGGGGGACAGGGATCGCCCGAGCAGTACTTC.

This clonotype was seen more than once but under ten times. This sequence joins TRBV7-6 and TRBJ1-5; D perhaps matches TRBD1 (6 bases). CDR3 length equals 17 residues. Germline CDR1 reads SGHVS; CDR2 reads FNYEAQ. V lost 2 bases and J 5 bases, leaving 19 bases between the germline ends. The chain's CDR3 is CASSLSSWAGDYQPQHF. CDR3 DNA: TGTGCCAGCAGCTTAAGTAGCTGGGCAGGGGACTATCAGCCCCAGCATTTT.

This clonotype was observed a few times. The chain recombines TRBV7-8 with TRBJ2-1; possibly TRBD1 for D (6 bases). Germline V gene sequence: CDR1 SGHVS, CDR2 FQNEAQ. The CDR3 runs to 14 residues. V was cut by 6 bases and J by 9 bases, with 18 bases left in between. In DNA form, the CDR3 reads TGTGCCAGCAGATTCAGGGGAGCCCGCCCTGAGCAGTTCTTC. Translating gives CASRFRGARPEQFF.

This clonotype came up once. This chain connects TRBV13 to TRBJ1-2; 11 positions match TRBD1. Trimming removed 1 base from V and 4 bases from J; junction bases left unmatched: 2. This CDR3 region has 15 residues. Germline V gene sequence: CDR1 PRHDT, CDR2 FYEKMQ (reference sequence). The CDR3 region is CASSLDGQGAYGYTF. The CDR3 DNA follows: TGTGCCAGCAGCTTAGACGGACAGGGGGCCTATGGCTACACCTTC.

This clonotype was counted ten times or more. This chain joins TRBV7-8 and TRBJ1-1; D unresolved. The CDR3 totals 14 residues. V was clipped by 1 base and J by 1 base, with 7 bases between them. Looked up from germline, CDR1 is SGHVS and CDR2 is FQNEAQ. Here the CDR3 DNA reads TGTGCCAGCAGCTTAGTGGCAGGGAACACTGAAGCTTTCTTT. Protein: CASSLVAGNTEAFF.

Turning to this clonotype: A much bigger clone sits one base away, suggesting this may be a read error. Without the conserved terminal phenylalanine or tryptophan, this CDR3 likely stems from a read error. The chain couples TRBV7-2 to TRBJ2-7; D perhaps matches TRBD1 (6 bases). This CDR3 spans 16 amino acids. Looked up from germline, CDR1 is SGHTA and CDR2 is FQGNSA. Trimming left V 4 bases short and J 1 base short, with 17 bases between. CDR3 sequence: CASSSGWGRKSYEQYS. CDR3 DNA: TGTGCCAGCAGCTCGGGTTGGGGGCGGAAGTCCTACGAGCAGTACTCC.

This chain links TRBV2 with TRBJ1-3; D is ambiguous. This CDR3 is 12 amino acids long. CDR1 is SNHLY, CDR2 FYNNEI, per germline. Trimming cost V 8 bases and J 2 bases, with 7 bases left between them. For the CDR3, the DNA is TGTGCCAGCGGACTGACTGGAAACACCATATATTTT. Translation: CASGLTGNTIYF.

The chain combines TRBV7-2 with TRBJ2-4; 7 nucleotides agree with TRBD1. Trimming cost V 3 bases and J 9 bases; bases outside gene matches: 8. CDR1 is SGHTA, CDR2 FQGNSA, per germline. CDR3 length equals 14 residues. The CDR3 loop is CASSFGGQLSIQYF. The CDR3 DNA reads TGTGCCAGCAGCTTTGGGGGACAGTTGAGCATTCAGTACTTC.

This sequence joins TRBV4-1 and TRBJ2-3; 11 bases are shared with TRBD2. Trimming cost V 5 bases and J 3 bases; bases outside gene matches: 13. Germline V gene lookup returns CDR1 MGHRA and CDR2 YSYEKL. The CDR3 is 18 amino acids. The CDR3 region has the DNA TGCGCCAGCAGCGAAACTAGGCTAGCGGGAGGTGGTACAGATACGCAGTATTTT. It yields the protein CASSETRLAGGGTDTQYF.

This clonotype was seen many times. The genes are TRBV7-2 and TRBJ2-7, with D perhaps assigned TRBD1 or TRBD2 (5 bases each). The CDR3 contains 14 residues. The germline V and J ends were trimmed by 4 bases and 1 base, with 11 bases remaining between them. Per germline, CDR1 SGHTA and CDR2 FQGNSA. The CDR3 coding sequence is TGTGCCAGCAGCTCGAGGTGGGGGTCCTACGAGCAGTACTTC. This gives the protein CASSSRWGSYEQYF.

This clonotype appeared a few times. The rearrangement uses TRBV7-6 and TRBJ2-1; TRBD2 matches 10 bases. With 0 bases clipped from V and 2 bases from J, the junction kept 4 bases outside the gene matches. The CDR3 is 17 amino acids. Germline CDR1 is SGHVS and CDR2 is FNYEAQ. CDR3 nucleotide sequence: TGTGCCAGCAGCTTAGCTGCCGGGACTAGCGCCTACAATGAGCAGTTCTTC. The encoded protein is CASSLAAGTSAYNEQFF.

The rearrangement links TRBV11-2 to TRBJ2-7, with a weak D call TRBD2 (6 bases). The V gene lost 1 base and the J gene lost 2 bases, with 12 bases spanning the gap. The CDR3 runs to 15 residues. Germline V lookup: CDR1 SGHAT, CDR2 FQNNGV. In DNA form, the CDR3 reads TGTGCCAGCAGCTTAGTGGCGGGACGTCCCTACGAGCAGTACTTC. This gives the protein CASSLVAGRPYEQYF. The full variable domain, rest sourced from reference TRBV11-2 and TRBJ2-7, is EAGVAQSPRYKIIEKRQSVAFWCNPISGHATLYWYQQILGQGPKLLIQFQNNGVVDDSQLPKDRFSAERLKGVDSTLKIQPAKLEDSAVYLCASSLVAGRPYEQYFGPGTRLTVT.

The chain is built from TRBV7-2 and TRBJ2-5; D possibly corresponds to TRBD2 (7 bases). The V gene's germline CDR1 is SGHTA and CDR2 FQGNSA. V lost 3 bases and J lost 5, with 16 bases in between. The CDR3 covers 15 residues. In DNA form, the CDR3 reads TGTGCCAGCAGCTTGGGGGGGGGCCGATTGGAGACCCAGTACTTC. It specifies CASSLGGGRLETQYF. Combining the CDR3 with reference TRBV7-2 and TRBJ2-5 gives the whole variable domain GAGVSQSPSNKVTEKGKDVELRCDPISGHTALYWYRQSLGQGLEFLIYFQGNSAPDKSGLPSDRFSAERTGGSVSTLTIQRTQQEDSAVYLCASSLGGGRLETQYFGPGTRLLVL.

V gene TRBV3-1 combines with J gene TRBJ2-2, with D unresolved. The germline V gene encodes CDR1 LGHDT and CDR2 YNNKEL (reference sequence). Trimming stripped 0 bases from V and 8 bases from J, with 10 bases between. This CDR3 region has 14 residues. CDR3 protein: CASSQDVTGGELFF. In nucleotides, the CDR3 is TGTGCCAGCAGCCAAGATGTAACTGGAGGGGAGCTGTTTTTT.

This rearrangement joins TRBV12-3 or TRBV12-4 to TRBJ2-1; tentatively, D is TRBD2 (6 bases). The CDR3 runs 15 residues. V was cut by 3 bases and J by 6 bases, with 15 bases left in between. In DNA form, the CDR3 reads TGTGCCAGCAGTTTTGGGGGGTTAGCGGCCAATGAGCAGTTCTTC. Protein: CASSFGGLAANEQFF.

The chain combines TRBV7-8 with TRBJ2-3; 7 nucleotides agree with TRBD2. The CDR3 contains 15 residues. V gave up 4 bases and J gave up 5 bases; unmatched junction bases: 9. Looked up from germline, CDR1 is SGHVS and CDR2 is FQNEAQ. CDR3 amino acids: CASSSDAGVGDTQYF. In nucleotides, the CDR3 is TGTGCCAGCAGCTCCGACGCGGGAGTGGGAGATACGCAGTATTTT.